A single T cell receptor beta chain is shown here with its context. What it binds is unknown. A single heparinised blood sample, averaging about 120 mL, was obtained per donor. CDR3 size: 18 residues. Germline lookup yields CDR1 SEHNR and CDR2 FQNEAQ (reference sequence). Losses at the gene ends were 5 bases for V and 8 bases for J; bases not matched to a gene: 21. Expressed TCRB transcripts were sequenced after all isolated RNA was converted to cDNA. Profiling relied on immunoSEQ multiplex PCR, and the TCRdb table lists in-frame clones only, not all of them. The sample lists a few hundred thousand clones, roughly 12% occurring once. This sample stems from a study of beta chain features in type 1 diabetes. The study's findings and limits: TCRB CDR3 length was moderately but significantly reduced in all four CD4+ subsets of Type 1 diabetes patients. Naive, central memory and Treg TCRB repertoires seemed to resemble each other more closely in patients than they did in healthy donors.

The source material was naive CD4+ T cells from blood. This TCR was sampled from a young woman with type 1 diabetes. The chain employs TRBV7-9 and TRBJ1-2; TRBD1 agrees at 9 bases. The CDR3 bases are TGTGCCAGCAGCCCACGCGAAGCCTCGACAGGGGGATGGTACGGCTACACCTTC. As protein: CASSPREASTGGWYGYTF.